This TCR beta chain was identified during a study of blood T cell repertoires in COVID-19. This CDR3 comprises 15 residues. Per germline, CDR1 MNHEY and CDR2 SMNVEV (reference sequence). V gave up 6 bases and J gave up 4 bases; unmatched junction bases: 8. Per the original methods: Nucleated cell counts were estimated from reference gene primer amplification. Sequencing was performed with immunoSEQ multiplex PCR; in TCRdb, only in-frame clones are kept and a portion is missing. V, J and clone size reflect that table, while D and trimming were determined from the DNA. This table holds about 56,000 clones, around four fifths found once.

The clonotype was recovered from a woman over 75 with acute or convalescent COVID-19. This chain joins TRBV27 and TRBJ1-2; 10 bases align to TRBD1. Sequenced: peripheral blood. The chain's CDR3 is CASRTGGGISYGYTF. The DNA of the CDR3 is TGTGCCAGCAGGACAGGGGGCGGGATTAGCTATGGCTACACCTTC.